These T cell receptor beta chains were read from a single sample in a study of regulatory T cells in long-lasting Graves disease. MiXCR, run by TCRdb on the multiplex PCR reads, gives a single entry per CDR3 protein. Here the sample spans about 470,000 distinct CDR3 sequences, 20% to 25% being singletons. The sample in question was peripheral blood mononuclear cells (PBMCs), obtained when the disease was refractory, from a patient treated with antithyroid drugs. All receptors derive from a female donor with Graves disease. CDR3s include the opening cysteine and the closing phenylalanine or tryptophan. The D gene is left open where the match is weak. Size values are once, few and many counts, or a class for expanded clones, and some rows have none.

v_gene	d_gene	j_gene	abundance	CDR3nt	CDR3aa
TRBV5-4	.	TRBJ1-1	.	TGTGCCAGCAGCTTGCCGGGGGCGTCGAACACTGAAGCTTTCTTT	CASSLPGASNTEAFF
TRBV6-5	.	TRBJ2-7	few	TGTGCCAGCAGTTCGGAGGCGGGGGCTTACGAGCAGTACTTC	CASSSEAGAYEQYF
TRBV2	.	TRBJ1-4	many	TGTGCCAGCAGTGGACTATCAACTAATGAAAAACTGTTTTTT	CASSGLSTNEKLFF
TRBV11-3	.	TRBJ1-1	many	TGTGCCAGCAGCTTCCTGGATTCTGAAGCTTTCTTT	CASSFLDSEAFF
TRBV12-3/TRBV12-4	.	TRBJ2-7	many	TGTGCCAGCAGAAATTTGGACAGTTTCTCCTACGAGCAGTACTTC	CASRNLDSFSYEQYF
TRBV27	.	TRBJ2-2	many	TGTGCCAGCAGCGTAGGGCGCACCGGGGAGCTGTTTTTT	CASSVGRTGELFF
TRBV20-1	.	TRBJ1-1	many	TGCAGTGCGCCGACAGCTCATATGAACACTGAAGCTTTCTTT	CSAPTAHMNTEAFF
TRBV24-1	.	TRBJ2-5	.	TGTGCCACCAGTGATTCTCTAGGGTACCAAGAGACCCAGTACTTC	CATSDSLGYQETQYF
TRBV28	.	TRBJ1-2	many	TGTGCCACCGAAGGAAGTAGCAGCTACACCTTC	CATEGSSSYTF
TRBV7-9	.	TRBJ1-1	few	TGTGCCAGCAGCCCATATTGGGGAGGGAACACTGAAGCTTTCTTT	CASSPYWGGNTEAFF
TRBV19	.	TRBJ1-5	.	TGTGCCAGTAGTAGACAGGTTTGGAGCAATCAGCCCCAGCATTTT	CASSRQVWSNQPQHF
TRBV10-3	TRBD2	TRBJ2-5	many	TGTGCCATTGGGGGGGGACCCCGACAAGAGACCCAGTACTTC	CAIGGGPRQETQYF
TRBV4-2	.	TRBJ2-7	.	TGTGCCAGCAGCCAAAATAGCGGAAGCTCCTACGAGCAGTACTTC	CASSQNSGSSYEQYF
TRBV18	TRBD1	TRBJ1-5	.	TGTGCCAGCTCACGGGACAGGGGGACTGATCAGCCCCAGCATTTT	CASSRDRGTDQPQHF
TRBV12-3/TRBV12-4	.	TRBJ1-6	many	TGTGCCAGCAGTTTAACGGCGGTCTTTCATTCACCCCTCCACTTT	CASSLTAVFHSPLHF
TRBV12-3/TRBV12-4	.	TRBJ1-1	many	TGTGCCAGCAGTTCAGGGGCCGCCACTGAAGCTTTCTTT	CASSSGAATEAFF
TRBV6-1	.	TRBJ1-2	.	TGTGCCAGCAGCCGGGGGCCGCTTTATGGAGGCTACACCTTC	CASSRGPLYGGYTF
TRBV11-2	TRBD1	TRBJ2-5	many	TGTGCCAGCAGCTTCTCCCCGGGACAGGTGGAGACCCAGTACTTC	CASSFSPGQVETQYF
TRBV2	.	TRBJ2-3	many	TGTGCCAGCAGTGAGTTTGTGGGGGCTCCTTTAGATACGCAGTATTTT	CASSEFVGAPLDTQYF
TRBV10-3	.	TRBJ2-7	.	TGTGCCATCAGTGACACATCCTACCAGCAGTACTTC	CAISDTSYQQYF
TRBV11-2	.	TRBJ1-1	few	TGTGCCAGCAGCGAGGATGAGAGGGCCCAAGGTGAAGCTTTCTTT	CASSEDERAQGEAFF
TRBV24-1	TRBD2	TRBJ2-5	many	TGTGCCACCAGTGATGCGGGACTAGCGGCGGAGACCCAGTACTTC	CATSDAGLAAETQYF
TRBV12-3/TRBV12-4	TRBD1	TRBJ2-7	many	TGTGCCAGCACCATAGGGACAGGGGTCGAGCAGTACTTC	CASTIGTGVEQYF
TRBV6-1	TRBD2	TRBJ2-5	many	TGTGCCAGCAGCCCCACTAGCGGCTTGGGGACCCAGTACTTC	CASSPTSGLGTQYF
TRBV27	.	TRBJ2-7	many	TGTGCCAGCAGTGCGGGACAGTCTTACGAGCAGTACTTC	CASSAGQSYEQYF
TRBV14	.	TRBJ1-2	many	TGTGCCAGCAGCCCCCTAGACAGGCCAGATAACTATGGCTACACCTTC	CASSPLDRPDNYGYTF
TRBV11-2	TRBD2	TRBJ2-5	many	TGTGCCAGCAGCTTAGTGACTAGCAGGGAGACCCAGTACTTC	CASSLVTSRETQYF
TRBV4-2	TRBD1	TRBJ1-2	once	TGTGCCAGCAGCCAAGATCGGAGTCCAGGGGGAATGTATGGCTACACCTTC	CASSQDRSPGGMYGYTF
TRBV13	.	TRBJ2-7	.	TGTGCCAGCAGCCAAGGGCGCGGGACCTACGAGCAGTACTTC	CASSQGRGTYEQYF
TRBV7-9	.	TRBJ1-1	few	TGTGCCAGCAGCCTAACCGACAGATTTGAAGCTTTCTTT	CASSLTDRFEAFF
TRBV19	TRBD1	TRBJ1-5	few	TGTGCCAGTAGTACCCCCAACAGGGGTGGGCGTCAGCCCCAGCATTTT	CASSTPNRGGRQPQHF
TRBV11-2	TRBD2	TRBJ2-5	many	TGTGCCAGCAGCTTATTGCGGGAGGGCCGTGGAGAGACCCAGTACTTC	CASSLLREGRGETQYF
TRBV20-1	.	TRBJ1-1	.	TGCAGTGCTAGAGTGGTGGGAGGGTGGAACACTGAAGCTTTCTTT	CSARVVGGWNTEAFF
TRBV3-1	TRBD1	TRBJ1-2	.	TGTGCCAGCAGCCACCGGAGTGGGGCAGGGGGCATCAACTATGGCTACACCTTC	CASSHRSGAGGINYGYTF
TRBV28	.	TRBJ1-5	many	TGTGCCAGCAGTCAAAATCAGCCCCAGCATTTT	CASSQNQPQHF
TRBV12-3/TRBV12-4	.	TRBJ2-7	many	TGTGCCAGCACCGTAGACGGTCTCTACTACGAGCAGTACTTC	CASTVDGLYYEQYF
TRBV12-3/TRBV12-4	TRBD2	TRBJ2-5	many	TGTGCCAGCAGTTTGGGGAAGCAAGCGGGGGGGTTCCAAGAGACCCAGTACTTC	CASSLGKQAGGFQETQYF
TRBV15	TRBD2	TRBJ2-7	few	TGTGCCACCAGGGGGGGGGACGAGCAGTACTTC	CATRGGDEQYF
TRBV27	.	TRBJ2-2	many	TGTGCCAGCAGTTTACAGGTCCCCAGGCTACGGGGCGGGGAGCTGTTTTTT	CASSLQVPRLRGGELFF
TRBV3-1	.	TRBJ1-1	.	TGTGCCAGCAGCCAGGATAGGACGAACGGCGCTGAAGCTTTCTTT	CASSQDRTNGAEAFF
TRBV19	TRBD1	TRBJ2-7	few	TGTGCCAGTAGTGATCCGGGACAGGTCGACGAGCAGTACTTC	CASSDPGQVDEQYF
TRBV6-4	.	TRBJ1-5	.	TGTGCCAGCAGTTACTCAGGAGGGAATCGGCCCCAGCATTTT	CASSYSGGNRPQHF
TRBV19	TRBD1	TRBJ2-6	.	TGTGCCAGCTTCCGGGACAGGGGACCACCCTCTACCGACCTCAGCTCTGGGGCCAACGTCCTGACTTTC	CASFRDRGPPSTDLSSGANVLTF
TRBV28	TRBD1	TRBJ2-7	many	TGTGCCAGCAGGACTGCGACAGGGACCTGGGAGCAGTACTTC	CASRTATGTWEQYF
TRBV6-1	.	TRBJ1-2	many	TGTGCCAGCAAGGTCGGGGCTGGATATGGCTACACCTTC	CASKVGAGYGYTF
TRBV12-3/TRBV12-4	.	TRBJ1-1	many	TGTGCCAGCAGTTTACTCCGGGACACTGAAGCTTTCTTT	CASSLLRDTEAFF
TRBV12-3/TRBV12-4	.	TRBJ1-5	many	TGTGCCAGCAGTTTGAGGGAGGGGGGAAAGCCCCAGCATTTT	CASSLREGGKPQHF
TRBV6-1	.	TRBJ1-1	many	TGTGCCAGCAGATCCGGGTTCACTGAAGCTTTCTTT	CASRSGFTEAFF
TRBV5-1	TRBD1	TRBJ2-7	many	TGCGCCAGCAGCTTGAAGGGACAGTCCTACGAGCAGTACTTC	CASSLKGQSYEQYF
TRBV2	.	TRBJ2-5	many	TGTGCCAGCAAGGGCAACAGAGAGACCCAGTACTTC	CASKGNRETQYF